This entry describes one T cell receptor beta chain. The antigen it recognizes is unknown. No qualities accompany the bases; no much larger clone lies one base away. Ends trimmed: V by 7 bases, J by 0 bases; bases unmatched to a gene: 8. Looking up the germline V gene (reference sequence) yields CDR1 GTSNPN and CDR2 SVGIG. The CDR3 spans 14 residues, from the cysteine through the phenylalanine. Only CDR3 DNA is held: 42 bases, read in frame from base 1. Library method: the immunoSEQ multiplex PCR assay. The multiplex PCR relied on a mix of 60 forward primers for TCR Vbeta segments and 13 reverse primers for TCR Jbeta segments. The CDR3 region of rearranged TCR beta genes was amplified from genomic DNA with a multiplex PCR assay. The Illumina HiSeq System was used to sequence the amplified TCR beta libraries as 87-base-pair reads. In the source study's methods: A later analysis counted approximately 84 million unique TCR beta chains across the roughly 700 repertoires, and some 11 million of these chains were shared by at least two donors. Raw reads were error-corrected and collapsed into unique sequences by a nearest-neighbor algorithm in which closely related sequences were merged to remove PCR and sequencing errors. To assign V, D and J gene segments, CDR3 sequences were aligned to IMGT reference sequences. For a sequence to be retained, a match of at least six nucleotides was required to both a V gene segment and a J gene segment. Rearrangements were called productive when the CDR3 lacked stop codons and stayed in frame with V and J; all others were non-productive. CDR3 was defined by IMGT convention, running from the second conserved V-encoded cysteine to the conserved J-encoded phenylalanine. The earlier analysis of fewer than 750 of the donors excluded sequences that lacked an unambiguous match to a single V gene segment. An earlier analysis of approximately 590 of the donors classified V segments as functional when productive rearrangements were above 56.7% and as segregating when the standard deviation between donors was above 5%. A statistical classification framework was built for diagnosing cytomegalovirus status from the catalog of TCR beta chain sequences. In a later analysis, V and J genes were assigned by comparing TCR nucleotide sequences against IMGT/GENE-DB human TR gene sequences. The TCRdist pipeline was used in a later analysis to assign CDR3 sequences and most-parsimonious VDJ recombination scenarios. In a later analysis, each TCR beta chain was defined by its CDR3 amino acid sequence together with its V-gene family, and reads lacking a unique V-gene family were excluded. As a way to deal with suspected cross-contamination and a sequencing artifact, a later analysis dropped approximately 570 nucleotide sequences that were highly shared and had low generation probability. In a later analysis, a clonal expansion index for each public chain was calculated from normalized within-repertoire ranks of inferred template counts. Generation probabilities in a later analysis came from a VDJ recombination model fitted to out-of-frame rearrangements, and those results were checked against IGoR. In a later analysis, TCR-TCR, TCR-HLA and TCR-CMV co-occurrence was scored with hypergeometric tests, and a repertoire-size bias correction was applied to TCR pairs. A later analysis estimated false discovery rates by permuting HLA or CMV assignments 20 times. A later analysis grouped co-occurring TCRs with DBSCAN, adding TCRdist sequence similarity when clustering within HLA-allele-positive subsets. Co-occurrence clustering excluded repertoires with fewer than 30,000 or more than 120,000 public chains, plus five with anomalous nucleotide sharing. TCRdb limited this immuneACCESS table to in-frame rearrangements with V and J called. A share of clones is missing; checked studies link under half to unresolved V genes, and the rest is unexplained. The DNA was the basis for D and trimming; V, J and clone size are from that table. For this sample the table gives 95,000 to 110,000 clones, of which roughly 72% were detected only once. Around 5% of the sample comes from the top ten.

The data were taken from a study of cytomegalovirus exposure and HLA in healthy donors (dated by TCRdb to 2015 to 2018). At the level of the whole study: An earlier analysis of approximately 590 of the donors reported roughly 270 Gb of sequence data and some 100 million unique TCR beta sequences from some 180 million T cells. Roughly 300 gigabases of sequencing data and 91 million or so unique TCR sequences made up an early release that covered about 640 HLA-typed donors. Of the roughly 390 genotyped donors, approximately 82% fell in the genetic ancestry cluster associated with self-reported Caucasian donors. The aim of the study was to test whether cataloging public T cell receptors could identify signatures of past pathogen exposure. The study used immunosequencing to profile the T cell repertoires of 666 subjects and linked those repertoires to cytomegalovirus serostatus. Along with the approximately 700-subject first cohort, a separate validation cohort of over a hundred different subjects was used. High-throughput TCR immunosequencing, statistical association of individual TCRs with disease status, and machine learning were combined to predict cytomegalovirus infection status. A later analysis re-examined previously published TCR beta repertoires from around 670 donors and added high-resolution HLA genotyping to investigate patterns of TCR occurrence. In the later analysis, no new phenotypic data were used to find candidate immune exposures; instead, reliance was placed on TCR beta sequences and their occurrence across donors. To decide whether each TCR beta V gene segment behaved as functional or pseudogenic, an earlier analysis of approximately 600 of the donors relied on high-throughput TCR beta sequencing. Donor age, sex, ethnicity and CMV serostatus were compiled alongside the repertoire data. In a later genetic analysis, genome-wide SNP genotypes for about 65% of the roughly 670 donors were used, and that subset was treated as a discovery cohort. Every repertoire in the discovery cohort had been generated on one and the same sequencing platform. Class I and class II HLA loci were covered by the typing at four-digit resolution. The number of donors typed differed by locus, with roughly 629-640 for A, B, C, DRB1 and DQB1, 522 for DQA1, 600 to 610 for DPA1, and around 460 for DPB1. Because of strong linkage in the cohort, five DR-DQ haplotypes were treated as single units for association and clustering. Across about 370 genotyped donors of the cohort, an average of 235,054 unique TCR beta nucleotide sequences per donor were sequenced, and roughly 20% of those sequences were non-productive.

In total, roughly 710 healthy bone marrow donors made up the cohort. At the time of sampling, every cohort member was nominally healthy, though immune exposures that went unrecorded were likely present. The donor was CMV seropositive and belonged to the group of 270 or so seropositive cohort members. A peripheral blood sample was collected from each donor, and TCR beta sequencing was performed on peripheral blood mononuclear cells. Genomic DNA was extracted from the blood cell samples with the Qiagen DNeasy Blood Extraction Kit. Overall study outcomes, separate from this receptor: The classifier was reported to diagnose cytomegalovirus status with high specificity and sensitivity in both the original cohort and the validation cohort. The earlier analysis of around 600 of the donors excluded some 15 rarely observed V segments, including chromosome 9 orphons, because counts were too low. A later analysis reported that several top co-occurrence clusters appeared linked to parvovirus B19, influenza, CMV and Epstein-Barr virus. A later genetic analysis associated a missense DCLRE1C variant with V-gene and J-gene trimming of TCR beta chains, and an independent cohort replicated the association. Presence/absence analyses assumed roughly uniform sequencing depth across donors, an assumption that may not hold. Three of the identified cytomegalovirus-associated TCR beta chains were confirmed in vitro to be specific for cytomegalovirus antigens. Specific HLA alleles were associated with 18,000 or so TCR beta sequences at a false discovery rate of 0.05 in a later analysis. In this cohort, only TCR beta chains were sequenced, and detectable features were limited by the absence of alpha or paired-chain data. A later analysis found that TCR association rates varied across HLA loci, with DRB1 alleles showing the most associated TCRs and HLA-C alleles the fewest. According to a later genetic analysis, donors in an Asian-associated ancestry cluster had fewer N-insertions in productive TCRs than the approximately 700-donor mean. In the study, some 160 TCR beta chains were listed as associated with cytomegalovirus. When HLA alleles, especially DR and DQ, strongly co-occurred, attributing TCR associations to individual alleles was difficult. According to the authors, the approach could potentially be generalized to other disease states and immunological phenotypes. For the cohort, immune exposure information was limited to CMV serostatus. The sequencing pipeline was judged likely to have produced a cluster of highly shared sequence variants as a technical artifact. In an earlier analysis of around 600 of the donors, most TCR beta V segments appeared in productive rearrangements about 87% or about 30% of the time, broadly matching IMGT annotations. Because HLA typing was unavailable for some donors at each locus, only the typed subset was used in association tests. In a later analysis, HLA-associated TCR beta chains were found to be more clonally expanded and to have lower generation probabilities than equally common non-associated chains. Because the 87-base-pair reads could not distinguish some IMGT-functional V segments, including TRBV6-2 and TRBV6-3, those segments were excluded. Correlated functional status among segregating V segments might reflect linkage disequilibrium, but an unknown experimental factor could not be ruled out. While some public TCRs were present in many individuals, most TCR sequences turned up only very rarely across donors. A further reported finding was that TCR beta sequences accurately predicted the HLA-A and HLA-B alleles for most subjects in the first cohort. In a later analysis, most CMV-associated TCR beta chains were found to appear HLA-restricted, with HLA associations seemingly driven largely by CMV exposure.

The chain is assembled from TRBV30 and TRBJ1-2; the central 7 bases match TRBD1. This clonotype was sampled from a woman aged 18 to 35 in good health and CMV-seropositive. The sample taken for sequencing was PBMCs. The CDR3 protein: CASVGTATNYGYTF. The sequenced DNA is TGTGCCTCCGTTGGGACAGCTACTAACTATGGCTACACCTTC. Beyond the CDR3, the reference TRBV30 and TRBJ1-2 genes provide the residues; the full variable domain reads: SQTIHQWPATLVQPVGSPLSLECTVEGTSNPNLYWYRQAAGRGLQLLFYSVGIGQISSEVPQNLSASRPQDRQFILSSKKLLLSDSGFYLCASVGTATNYGYTFGSGTRLTVV.